What follows are 17 T cell receptor beta chains derived from one specimen sequenced in a study of blood T cell repertoires in COVID-19 (dated by TCRdb to the early 2020s). Library prep was done by the immunoSEQ multiplex PCR assay. In its TCRdb copy, this immuneACCESS table keeps in-frame sequences only and misses some clones. Where compared with another copy, unresolved V genes explain less than half of these, and the others have no known cause. The sample table holds 210,000 or so clones, of which roughly four fifths were seen once. Of the sample, 5.1% is held by the ten largest clones. The specimen was peripheral blood. Receptors originate from a woman in her seventies with active or convalescent COVID-19.

This chain links TRBV7-9 with TRBJ1-1, with 10 nucleotides matching TRBD1. The CDR3 is made up of 14 amino acids. The germline V gene has CDR1 SEHNR and CDR2 FQNEAQ (reference sequence). V lost 4 bases to trimming and J lost 10 bases; unmatched junction nucleotides: 9. For the CDR3, the DNA is TGTGCCAGCAGCTCCGACAGGGGGCAGGAGTTAGCTTTCTTT. Translating it yields CASSSDRGQELAFF.

CDR3 sequence: CASAPELAEETQYF. CDR3 sequence (DNA): TGTGCCAGCGCGCCCGAACTAGCGGAAGAGACCCAGTACTTC. The J gene is TRBJ2-5, the V gene TRBV9; 8 bases are a match to TRBD2. Germline assignment: CDR1 SGDLS and CDR2 YYNGEE. V lost 7 bases and J lost 3; bases outside the gene matches: 8. The CDR3 sequence is 14 residues long.

The sample holds a few counts of this clone. The chain recombines TRBV2 with TRBJ2-7; 10 positions agree with TRBD2. This CDR3 is 15 amino acids long. Germline values: CDR1 SNHLY, CDR2 FYNNEI. V lost 9 bases and J lost 2; bases outside the gene matches: 10. In DNA form, the CDR3 reads TGTGCCAGTAGAAATGGACTAGCGGCCCCCTACGAGCAGTACTTC. Protein product: CASRNGLAAPYEQYF. Combining the CDR3 with reference TRBV2 and TRBJ2-7 gives the whole variable domain EPEVTQTPSHQVTQMGQEVILRCVPISNHLYFYWYRQILGQKVEFLVSFYNNEISEKSEIFDDQFSVERPDGSNFTLKIRSTKLEDSAMYFCASRNGLAAPYEQYFGPGTRLTVT.

CDR3 coding DNA: TGTGCCAGCAGCTTTGGCCATAATTCACCCCTCCACTTT. It is translated as CASSFGHNSPLHF. The genes are TRBV7-8 and TRBJ1-6; D not certain. The CDR3 runs to 13 residues. The germline gives CDR1 SGHVS, CDR2 FQNEAQ. The V end lost 3 bases, the J end lost 5 bases, and 5 bases lay between the germline ends.

The J gene is TRBJ2-1, the V gene TRBV10-2; 7 bases fit TRBD1. CDR1 is WSHSY, CDR2 SAAADI, per germline. The CDR3 runs 14 residues. V shed 0 bases and J 9 bases; nucleotides not matched to a gene: 5. CDR3 residues: CASSESGRTGEQFF. The CDR3 region has the DNA TGCGCCAGCAGTGAGTCGGGCCGGACAGGTGAGCAGTTCTTC.

Many counts were recorded for this clone. This chain connects TRBV7-3 to TRBJ2-1, with TRBD2 as a possible D gene (6 bases). Germline CDR1 is SGHTA and CDR2 is FQGTGA. V lost 2 bases and J 5 bases, leaving 10 bases between the germline ends. CDR3 length: 14 amino acids. The CDR3 protein is CASSLGGSHNEQFF. CDR3 bases: TGTGCCAGCAGCTTAGGGGGGTCCCACAATGAGCAGTTCTTC.

J is TRBJ2-4 and V is TRBV7-9; 7 bases match TRBD1. V lost 4 bases and J lost 6; bases outside the gene matches: 12. Germline-derived CDR1 and CDR2 are SEHNR and FQNEAQ (reference sequence). CDR3 length equals 16 residues. The CDR3 sequence is CASSSRVGTASNIQYF. The CDR3 bases are TGTGCCAGCAGCTCGCGGGTGGGGACAGCTTCAAACATTCAGTACTTC.

V is TRBV27 and J is TRBJ2-3; 10 bases align to TRBD2. V trimming: 3 bases; J trimming: 4 bases; junction bases outside the gene matches: 10. The CDR3 runs 17 residues. CDR1 and CDR2 (germline): MNHEY, SMNVEV (reference sequence). CDR3 DNA: TGTGCCAGCAGTTTTAGGCCTAGCGGGAGTAAAGCAGATACGCAGTATTTT. This sequence encodes CASSFRPSGSKADTQYF.

This clone occurred once. The gene calls are TRBV5-1 and TRBJ1-4; D is uncertain. The CDR3 is 14 amino acids. Trimming shortened V by 6 bases and J by 5 bases, and 14 bases separated the two germline ends. Germline loops: CDR1 SGHRS, CDR2 YFSETQ. In DNA form, the CDR3 reads TGCGCCAGCACGTTGGAGCCCCCAAATGAAAAACTGTTTTTT. This codes for CASTLEPPNEKLFF. The full variable domain, with the rest looked up from reference TRBV5-1 and TRBJ1-4, is KAGVTQTPRYLIKTRGQQVTLSCSPISGHRSVSWYQQTPGQGLQFLFEYFSETQRNKGNFPGRFSGRQFSNSRSEMNVSTLELGDSALYLCASTLEPPNEKLFFGSGTQLSVL.

This clone was recorded only once. The CDR3 DNA sequence: TGTGCCAGCTCACCACCGCCCCCGGCCAGGGGCCACTATGGCTACACCTTC. Translating gives CASSPPPPARGHYGYTF. The chain carries TRBV18 and TRBJ1-2; D is perhaps TRBD1 (6 bases). CDR1 and CDR2 (germline): KGHSH, LQKENI. V lost 0 bases, J lost 3 bases, and 17 bases lay in between. This CDR3 is built from 17 residues.

The chain couples TRBV25-1 to TRBJ1-1; D is possibly TRBD1 (5 bases). Trimming took 2 bases from V and 4 from J, leaving 17 bases between them. The CDR3 length is 16 residues. CDR1 is MGHDK and CDR2 is SYGVNS in the germline V gene. CDR3: CASSEISRQSSTEAFF. The CDR3 DNA follows: TGTGCCAGCAGTGAAATCTCTAGACAGTCAAGCACTGAAGCTTTCTTT.

The chain recombines TRBV14 with TRBJ2-5; D possibly corresponds to TRBD2 (6 bases). The V gene's germline CDR1 is SGHDN and CDR2 FVKESK. The length of the CDR3 is 15 residues. Trimming took 1 base from V and 1 from J, leaving 10 bases between them. CDR3 nucleotides: TGTGCCAGCAGCCAAGCGGCGGGGCTCCAAGAGACCCAGTACTTC. Protein sequence: CASSQAAGLQETQYF.

This chain joins TRBV30 and TRBJ2-1; 9 bases line up with TRBD2. The ends lost 2 bases at V and 9 bases at J; junction bases unmatched: 8. This CDR3 contains 14 residues. CDR1 and CDR2 from the germline V gene are GTSNPN and SVGIG (reference sequence). CDR3 sequence (DNA): TGTGCCTGGAGTCCCCGGGGACTAGCAGGTGAGCAGTTCTTC. Translation gives CAWSPRGLAGEQFF.

CDR3 coding DNA: TGTGCCAGCAGGAGCGGGGACGGGAACACCGGGGAGCTGTTTTTT. Encoded protein: CASRSGDGNTGELFF. This chain links TRBV28 with TRBJ2-2, with 7 bases lining up with TRBD2. Germline trimming cut 6 bases from V and 1 base from J; bases unmatched to any gene: 5. The CDR3 is made up of 15 amino acids. Germline V lookup: CDR1 MDHEN, CDR2 SYDVKM.

This chain uses TRBV2 with TRBJ1-1; TRBD1 agrees at 10 bases. Germline V gives CDR1 SNHLY, CDR2 FYNNEI. J gave up 5 bases and V 6 bases, and 15 bases lay outside the gene matches. The CDR3 spans 17 residues. The CDR3 DNA follows: TGTGCCAGCAGAACACCCGGGACAGGGGAGGGGAAGACTGAAGCTTTCTTT. Protein sequence: CASRTPGTGEGKTEAFF.

This clone was observed a few times. The chain's CDR3 is CASSPLAGGGEQFF. Written as DNA, the CDR3 is TGCGCCAGCAGCCCGCTAGCGGGAGGGGGTGAGCAGTTCTTC. This chain uses TRBV5-1 with TRBJ2-1; 12 nucleotides agree with TRBD2. Trimming cost V 4 bases and J 9 bases; bases outside gene matches: 5. This CDR3 has 14 residues. Germline CDR1 is SGHRS and CDR2 is YFSETQ.

V and J are TRBV5-1 and TRBJ1-2, with TRBD1 as a possible D gene (5 bases). CDR1 and CDR2 from the germline V gene are SGHRS and YFSETQ. The CDR3 covers 14 residues. The V and J ends lost 4 bases and 8 bases respectively, with 18 bases between them. CDR3 sequence reads: CASSPEGQGFGYTF. CDR3 nucleotide sequence: TGCGCCAGCAGCCCGGAGGGTCAGGGATTCGGCTACACCTTC.